This T cell receptor (beta chain) was identified in a study of cytomegalovirus exposure and HLA in healthy donors. Study-level findings and limits: Across donors, most TCRs were seen rarely, yet some public ones were widespread. The authors later linked a missense DCLRE1C variant to TCR beta V- and J-gene trimming.

Primers included in the PCR were 60 Vbeta and 13 Jbeta primers. TCRdb keeps only in-frame clones here, not all; method: immunoSEQ multiplex PCR. The data show roughly 100,000 clones, approximately 66% seen once. Germline V lookup: CDR1 SEHNR, CDR2 FQNEAQ (reference sequence). CDR3 size: 12 residues. Trimming took 5 bases from V and 11 from J, leaving 12 bases between them. In its sample, this clone was seen a few times. Its cognate antigen is unknown. The sequencing sample was made of PBMCs. V is TRBV7-9 and J is TRBJ1-4; D gene uncertain. The source is a woman in her forties or fifties in good health and CMV-seronegative. CDR3 amino acids: CASSPDVGKLFF. Here the CDR3 DNA reads TGTGCCAGCAGCCCCGACGTCGGGAAACTGTTTTTT.